The 24 T cell receptor beta chains listed next were all sequenced from one sample in a study of blood T cells in healthy people across ages. For the second PCR, which ran for roughly 6 to 12 cycles, a sample-barcoded 5' primer and a J-beta primer mix were used. MiXCR, run by TCRdb on the 5' RACE reads, gives a single entry per CDR3 protein. The sample has 1.5 million to 2 million distinct CDR3 sequences; 34% are singletons. Input material: blood. Receptor source: a woman aged 30 to 39 in good health.

The rearrangement joins TRBV21-1 to TRBJ2-3; the table calls TRBD2, which could not be checked here. TRBV21-1 is given as a pseudogene. The CDR3 covers 17 residues. The CDR3 region is CASSKRGLEGPADTQYF. The CDR3, as DNA: TGTGCCAGCAGCAAACGTGGGTTGGAGGGGCCTGCAGATACGCAGTATTTT.

This clonotype was counted a few times. The rearrangement links TRBV2 to TRBJ1-5; TRBD1 might be the D (5 bases). There are 14 residues in the CDR3. Trimming pared 4 bases from V and 3 bases from J, leaving 10 bases between. Germline V gene sequence: CDR1 SNHLY, CDR2 FYNNEI. The CDR3 DNA follows: TGTGCCAGCAGTGGTCAGGGAAACAATCAGCCCCAGCATTTT. It is translated as CASSGQGNNQPQHF.

This chain uses TRBV12-5 with TRBJ2-5; 9 positions match TRBD2. The CDR3 consists of 16 residues. Germline V gives CDR1 LGHNT, CDR2 FRNRAP. V lost 3 bases to trimming and J lost 5 bases; unmatched junction nucleotides: 10. This CDR3 is CASGFGLAGEGETQYF. CDR3 nucleotide sequence: TGTGCTAGTGGTTTTGGCTTAGCGGGAGAAGGGGAGACCCAGTACTTC. Full variable domain (remainder filled in from reference TRBV12-5 and TRBJ2-5): DARVTQTPRHKVTEMGQEVTMRCQPILGHNTVFWYRQTMMQGLELLAYFRNRAPLDDSGMPKDRFSAEMPDATLATLKIQPSEPRDSAVYFCASGFGLAGEGETQYFGPGTRLLVL.

The chain joins TRBV9 to TRBJ2-5; D perhaps matches TRBD2 (5 bases). V lost 4 bases and J 11 bases, leaving 27 bases between the germline ends. Germline CDR1 SGDLS, CDR2 YYNGEE. CDR3 length: 16 amino acids. The DNA of the CDR3 is TGTGCCAGCAGCTCCGGTGAATGGGAGTCCCTTGGGGAGCAGTACTTC. Protein: CASSSGEWESLGEQYF.

With regard to this clonotype: The conserved phenylalanine or tryptophan normally closing the CDR3 is absent here, so this likely arose from a read error. This chain joins TRBV25-1 and TRBJ2-7; 10 bases map to TRBD1. CDR3 length: 16 residues. V shed 1 base, J shed 3 bases, and the junction held 6 bases outside the gene matches. CDR1 MGHDK and CDR2 SYGVNS come from the germline V gene. CDR3 loop: CASSESGQGFVYEQYL. In nucleotides, the CDR3 is TGTGCCAGCAGTGAATCGGGACAGGGGTTTGTCTACGAGCAGTACCTC.

Remarks on this clonotype: An end of the junction differs from the germline gene, which may be a read error. The chain combines TRBV5-1 with TRBJ2-5; 7 nucleotides line up with TRBD1. Germline V gene lookup returns CDR1 SGHRS and CDR2 YFSETQ. There are 16 residues in the CDR3. The DNA for the CDR3 is TGCCCCAGCAGTAAGGGACAGCTGAAGAGCCAAGAGACCCAGTACTTC. Translating gives CPSSKGQLKSQETQYF.

The rearrangement links TRBV6-1 to TRBJ1-2; D not resolved. Per the germline V gene, CDR1 is MNHNS and CDR2 is SASEGT. This CDR3 is 14 amino acids long. V lost 4 bases and J lost 5, with 14 bases in between. Here the CDR3 DNA reads TGTGCCAGCAGTGCCGACGGAGGGAGGTATGGCTACACCTTC. Translation gives CASSADGGRYGYTF.

The chain links TRBV9 to TRBJ2-1; 12 nucleotides align to TRBD2. CDR3 length: 17 residues. V trimming: 4 bases; J trimming: 0 bases; junction bases outside the gene matches: 5. The germline CDR1 and CDR2 sequences are SGDLS and YYNGEE. Written as DNA, the CDR3 is TGTGCCAGCAGCCCGTGGACTAGCGGGGACTCCTACAATGAGCAGTTCTTC. It encodes CASSPWTSGDSYNEQFF.

This clonotype was detected only once. V is TRBV5-6 and J is TRBJ2-5, with 9 positions matching TRBD2. This CDR3 spans 16 amino acids. Germline-derived CDR1 and CDR2 are SGHDT and YYEEEE. V lost 1 base and J lost 1; bases outside the gene matches: 5. CDR3 nucleotide sequence: TGTGCCAGCAGCTTGCTCGGTAGCGGGAGCCAAGAGACCCAGTACTTC. Translated: CASSLLGSGSQETQYF.

This rearrangement joins TRBV7-2 to TRBJ2-1; 7 positions match TRBD2. With 5 bases clipped from V and 10 bases from J, the junction kept 14 bases outside the gene matches. The CDR3 sequence is 15 residues long. The germline V gene encodes CDR1 SGHTA and CDR2 FQGNSA. CDR3 protein: CASSPRASGGGEQFF. CDR3 in DNA: TGTGCCAGCAGCCCCCGAGCTAGCGGAGGAGGGGAGCAGTTCTTC. The complete variable domain, with remaining parts taken from reference TRBV7-2 and TRBJ2-1, reads GAGVSQSPSNKVTEKGKDVELRCDPISGHTALYWYRQSLGQGLEFLIYFQGNSAPDKSGLPSDRFSAERTGGSVSTLTIQRTQQEDSAVYLCASSPRASGGGEQFFGPGTRLTVL.

In this sample, this clonotype turned up a few times. The chain joins TRBV6-5 to TRBJ2-2, with 8 bases aligning to TRBD2. The V segment lost 2 bases and the J segment 7 bases; nucleotides outside the gene matches: 6. There are 15 residues in the CDR3. Germline V gene lookup returns CDR1 MNHEY and CDR2 SVGAGI. The CDR3 is CASSYATSVGGELFF. The CDR3 DNA sequence: TGTGCCAGCAGTTACGCGACTAGCGTCGGCGGGGAGCTGTTTTTT.

The chain carries TRBV28 and TRBJ2-3; 10 bases are shared with TRBD2. V lost 3 bases and J lost 4; bases outside the gene matches: 10. Germline CDR1 and CDR2: MDHEN and SYDVKM. The CDR3 sequence is 17 residues long. The CDR3 spells CASSLGQAGGPADTQYF. The CDR3 nucleotides read TGTGCCAGCAGTTTGGGTCAAGCGGGAGGGCCCGCAGATACGCAGTATTTT.

The rearrangement links TRBV4-1 to TRBJ1-1; D gene ambiguous. V was pared by 6 bases and J by 1 base, with 12 bases between. The germline CDR1 and CDR2 sequences are MGHRA and YSYEKL. The CDR3 contains 14 residues. The CDR3 bases are TGCGCCAGCAGAGGCCTTCTGACGAACACTGAAGCTTTCTTT. Translating gives CASRGLLTNTEAFF.

This sequence joins TRBV24-1 and TRBJ1-5; no clear D gene. The CDR3 is 15 amino acids. Germline V gene data show CDR1 as KGHDR and CDR2 as SFDVKD. Trimming left V 2 bases short and J 11 bases short, with 18 bases between. DNA of the CDR3: TGTGCCACCAGTGATTCATCTTGGGCAGTTCGGTCCCAGCATTTT. It encodes CATSDSSWAVRSQHF.

This sequence joins TRBV18 and TRBJ1-2; TRBD1 aligns across 9 bases. Germline V CDR1 and CDR2: KGHSH, LQKENI. V trimming: 2 bases; J trimming: 0 bases; junction bases outside the gene matches: 4. The CDR3 contains 16 residues. This chain's CDR3 is CASSPETGGANYGYTF. The CDR3 bases are TGTGCCAGCTCACCAGAGACAGGGGGAGCTAACTATGGCTACACCTTC.

This clonotype was observed a few times. J is TRBJ2-7 and V is TRBV3-1; D is perhaps TRBD1 or TRBD2 (5 bases each). Germline V lookup: CDR1 LGHDT, CDR2 YNNKEL (reference sequence). The CDR3 extends over 15 amino acids. Trimming removed 1 base at V and 4 bases at J, with 14 bases between. The CDR3 spells CASSQGPGGGYEQYF. As DNA, the CDR3 is TGTGCCAGCAGCCAAGGGCCAGGTGGGGGATACGAGCAGTACTTC.

This clonotype was recorded a few times. The chain recombines TRBV6-2 or TRBV6-3 with TRBJ1-2; maybe TRBD1 (5 bases). Germline V CDR1 and CDR2: MNHEY, SVGEGT. With 6 bases removed from V and 6 bases from J, the gap between germline ends came to 20 bases. This CDR3 is 15 amino acids long. The CDR3 spells CASRRPTTGLNGYTF. CDR3 coding DNA: TGTGCCAGCAGACGACCTACCACAGGTCTCAATGGCTACACCTTC.

The sample holds one count of this clonotype. V usage is TRBV6-6 and J usage is TRBJ1-2, with 7 bases that match TRBD1. Germline assignment: CDR1 MNHNY and CDR2 SVGAGI (reference sequence). This CDR3 has 17 residues. V was pared by 6 bases and J by 4 bases, with 17 bases of the junction left unmatched. The CDR3 sequence is CASSPSNRGGGSYGYTF. In nucleotides, the CDR3 is TGTGCCAGCAGCCCCTCAAACAGGGGCGGGGGAAGCTATGGCTACACCTTC.

This clonotype came up a few times. The chain is built from TRBV5-1 and TRBJ2-3; D may be TRBD1 (6 bases). The germline gives CDR1 SGHRS, CDR2 YFSETQ. The CDR3 extends over 19 amino acids. Trimming pared 4 bases from V and 4 bases from J, leaving 28 bases between. The DNA for the CDR3 is TGCGCCAGCAGCGCATGGAACAGGGCTGATCGGCTTGTGGCAGATACGCAGTATTTT. Amino acids: CASSAWNRADRLVADTQYF.

In its sample, this clonotype was seen a few times. The CDR3 region is CASSRQGVQTGELFF. In nucleotides, the CDR3 is TGTGCCAGCAGCAGACAGGGAGTACAAACCGGGGAGCTGTTTTTT. The chain uses TRBV7-3 and TRBJ2-2; 7 nucleotides match TRBD1. With 5 bases clipped from V and 5 bases from J, the junction kept 8 bases outside the gene matches. The germline gives CDR1 SGHTA, CDR2 FQGTGA. The CDR3 spans 15 residues.

The chain recombines TRBV6-5 with TRBJ1-1; the D is unclear. Trimming removed 3 bases at V and 6 bases at J, with 11 bases between. CDR1 and CDR2 (germline): MNHEY, SVGAGI. The CDR3 is 13 amino acids. The CDR3 spells CASSYLEKPEAFF. The CDR3 DNA sequence: TGTGCCAGCAGTTATCTTGAAAAGCCTGAAGCTTTCTTT.

This clonotype has only a few counts. The CDR3 loop is CASSRGQQNYGYTF. For the CDR3, the DNA is TGCGCCAGCAGCAGGGGACAGCAGAACTATGGCTACACCTTC. The chain employs TRBV5-1 and TRBJ1-2; 7 positions match TRBD1. The germline V gene encodes CDR1 SGHRS and CDR2 YFSETQ. The CDR3 loop spans 14 amino acids. Germline trimming cut 4 bases from V and 2 bases from J; bases unmatched to any gene: 5.

The genes are TRBV20-1 and TRBJ2-7, with 10 bases lining up with TRBD2. Losses at the gene ends were 6 bases for V and 6 bases for J; bases not matched to a gene: 20. Germline V CDR1 and CDR2: DFQATT, SNEGSKA (reference sequence). CDR3 size: 17 residues. CDR3 loop: CSALGRRPSGRGVEQYF. Here the CDR3 DNA reads TGCAGTGCCCTAGGGAGGCGGCCTAGCGGGAGAGGAGTCGAGCAGTACTTC.

The chain has TRBV7-2 and TRBJ2-3; 10 positions match TRBD2. Losses at the gene ends were 1 base for V and 6 bases for J; bases not matched to a gene: 7. The CDR3 consists of 16 residues. CDR1 and CDR2 (germline): SGHTA, FQGNSA. CDR3 coding DNA: TGTGCCAGCAGCTTAGGGCAGCGGGGGGGCCTCGATACGCAGTATTTT. Protein: CASSLGQRGGLDTQYF.